The next 10 T cell receptor beta chains were all read from a single sample in a study of cytomegalovirus exposure and HLA in healthy donors. The PCR employed 60 Vbeta primers together with 13 Jbeta primers. The protocol was immunoSEQ multiplex PCR, while the TCRdb copy is restricted to in-frame clones and leaves out a portion. The sample consists of 95,000 to 100,000 clones, about 70% of them appearing once. The sequenced material came from PBMCs. These receptors were collected from a middle-aged woman in good health and CMV-seronegative.

The chain links TRBV5-4 to TRBJ1-1; D call uncertain. Between the trimmed V and J ends, which lost 2 bases and 1 base, there was a span of 9 bases. CDR1 is SGHNT and CDR2 is YYREEE in the germline V gene (reference sequence). The CDR3 length is 14 residues. The CDR3 protein is CASSFSGGNTEAFF. The DNA for the CDR3 is TGTGCCAGCAGCTTCTCGGGAGGGAACACTGAAGCTTTCTTT.

The chain combines TRBV7-3 with TRBJ2-1; 9 bases align to TRBD2. Losses at the gene ends were 5 bases for V and 7 bases for J; bases not matched to a gene: 12. CDR1 and CDR2 (germline): SGHTA, FQGTGA. This CDR3 comprises 16 residues. CDR3 sequence (DNA): TGTGCCAGCAGCCATCGCGGCGGGAGGGCGGGTAATGAGCAGTTCTTC. Translation: CASSHRGGRAGNEQFF.

The rearrangement links TRBV7-2 to TRBJ2-3; D is unclear. CDR1 and CDR2 from the germline V gene are SGHTA and FQGNSA. Trimming removed 1 base at V and 2 bases at J, with 13 bases between. There are 16 residues in the CDR3. The CDR3: CASSLGRQLNTDTQYF. For the CDR3, the DNA is TGTGCCAGCAGCTTAGGACGGCAACTAAACACAGATACGCAGTATTTT.

This chain joins TRBV9 and TRBJ2-3; the match to TRBD2 covers 7 bases. Germline V lookup: CDR1 SGDLS, CDR2 YYNGEE. CDR3 length: 15 residues. V dropped 0 bases and J dropped 9; count of bases not matched to a gene: 10. The CDR3 DNA reads as TGTGCCAGCAGCGTAGGGGGTAGCGGGTTCGACACGCAGTATTTT. Translating it yields CASSVGGSGFDTQYF.

J is TRBJ2-3 and V is TRBV5-1; 7 bases fit TRBD2. V dropped 4 bases and J dropped 3; count of bases not matched to a gene: 5. The CDR3 spans 14 residues. Per germline, CDR1 SGHRS and CDR2 YFSETQ. The CDR3 loop is CASSRGEGTDTQYF. CDR3 sequence (DNA): TGCGCCAGCAGCCGCGGGGAGGGTACAGATACGCAGTATTTT.

The rearrangement joins TRBV15 to TRBJ2-2; TRBD2 matches at 7 bases. V gave up 0 bases and J gave up 12 bases; unmatched junction bases: 4. CDR1 is LNHNV, CDR2 YYDKDF, per germline (reference sequence). The CDR3 sequence is 13 residues long. DNA for the CDR3: TGTGCCACCAGCAGAGAGGGAGGGTCACAGCTGTTTTTT. It translates to CATSREGGSQLFF.

The V gene is TRBV9, the J gene TRBJ1-1; D call uncertain. Germline V gene lookup returns CDR1 SGDLS and CDR2 YYNGEE. The CDR3 has 14 amino acids. The ends were cut back, 6 bases at V and 1 base at J, with 13 bases in the middle. In DNA form, the CDR3 reads TGTGCCAGCACCCACGGGGTTAAGAACACTGAAGCTTTCTTT. Protein product: CASTHGVKNTEAFF. The full variable domain, in which reference TRBV9 and TRBJ1-1 provide the parts outside the CDR3, is DSGVTQTPKHLITATGQRVTLRCSPRSGDLSVYWYQQSLDQGLQFLIQYYNGEERAKGNILERFSAQQFPDLHSELNLSSLELGDSALYFCASTHGVKNTEAFFGQGTRLTVV.

The chain uses TRBV5-1 and TRBJ1-1; TRBD1 matches 7 bases. The CDR3 totals 14 residues. Germline assignment: CDR1 SGHRS and CDR2 YFSETQ. The J segment lost 7 bases and the V segment lost 3 bases, leaving 9 bases of the junction unmatched. This chain's CDR3 is CASSSNLGQVEAFF. For the CDR3, the DNA is TGCGCCAGCAGCTCGAACCTTGGACAGGTTGAAGCTTTCTTT.

This clone has just one count. This chain joins TRBV21-1 and TRBJ2-3; the table's D call, TRBD1, has no DNA check behind it. TRBV21-1 has pseudogene status. The CDR3 loop spans 16 amino acids. The CDR3 DNA sequence: TGTGCCAGCAGCAATGCCCAGGGCGTAAGCACAGATACGCAGTATTTT. Residues: CASSNAQGVSTDTQYF.

V is TRBV5-4 and J is TRBJ2-2; TRBD2 aligns across 9 bases. The CDR3 has 14 residues. Trimming took 10 bases from V and 4 from J; bases not matched to a gene: 8. Germline V CDR1 and CDR2: SGHNT, YYREEE (reference sequence). The CDR3 coding sequence is TGTGCCGGCCGGCGGGAGGGCCGCACCGGGGAGCTGTTTTTT. It codes for CAGRREGRTGELFF.